A selection of T cell receptor beta chains follows, all from one sample in a study of response to subunit inactivated influenza vaccine. MiXCR, applied by TCRdb to the RT-PCR reads, yields one record per CDR3 protein. This table has about 830,000 distinct CDR3 sequences, about a fifth appearing once. The source was PBMCs from blood, collected more than 4 days after vaccination. The receptors stem from a man aged 45-60 years who received an inactivated influenza vaccine. The CDR3 runs from the conserved cysteine through the conserved F or W. A D gene is named only where the DNA matches it firmly. Not every row has a clone size; where given, it reads once, few, many or a size class.

abundance: few
d_gene: NA
j_gene: TRBJ2-7
v_gene: TRBV4-2
CDR3aa: CASSHSQGNGYEQYF
CDR3nt: TGTGCCAGCAGCCACTCACAGGGAAATGGTTACGAGCAGTACTTC

abundance: many
d_gene: NA
j_gene: TRBJ2-2
v_gene: TRBV7-7
CDR3aa: CASSSNMGGTGELFF
CDR3nt: TGTGCTAGCAGCTCCAACATGGGGGGCACCGGGGAGCTGTTTTTT

abundance: few
d_gene: NA
j_gene: TRBJ2-2
v_gene: TRBV11-2
CDR3aa: CASSLEASPTGELFF
CDR3nt: TGTGCCAGCAGCTTAGAGGCCAGCCCCACCGGGGAGCTGTTTTTT

abundance: NA
d_gene: NA
j_gene: TRBJ1-2
v_gene: TRBV12-3/TRBV12-4
CDR3aa: CASSPPGHKNYGYTF
CDR3nt: TGTGCCAGCAGCCCCCCGGGACACAAAAACTATGGCTACACCTTC

abundance: NA
d_gene: TRBD2
j_gene: TRBJ2-7
v_gene: TRBV5-1
CDR3aa: CASRGTSGRKSEQYF
CDR3nt: TGCGCCAGCAGAGGGACTAGCGGGAGGAAGAGCGAGCAGTACTTC

abundance: NA
d_gene: TRBD2
j_gene: TRBJ2-1
v_gene: TRBV5-5
CDR3aa: CASSLRMGLANEYNEQFF
CDR3nt: TGTGCCAGCAGCTTGCGCATGGGACTAGCGAACGAGTACAATGAGCAGTTCTTC

abundance: NA
d_gene: NA
j_gene: TRBJ1-1
v_gene: TRBV7-9
CDR3aa: CASSLADGGVTEAFF
CDR3nt: TGTGCCAGCAGCTTAGCGGATGGGGGGGTGACTGAAGCTTTCTTT

abundance: few
d_gene: NA
j_gene: TRBJ2-2
v_gene: TRBV4-3
CDR3aa: CASSQEQGHNTGELFF
CDR3nt: TGCGCCAGCAGCCAAGAGCAGGGACACAACACCGGGGAGCTGTTTTTT

abundance: few
d_gene: TRBD2
j_gene: TRBJ2-7
v_gene: TRBV27
CDR3aa: CASSPPGLVGSEQYF
CDR3nt: TGTGCCAGCAGTCCCCCGGGACTAGTAGGCTCCGAGCAGTACTTC

abundance: once
d_gene: TRBD2
j_gene: TRBJ2-2
v_gene: TRBV12-3/TRBV12-4
CDR3aa: CASSLGGGTTGELFF
CDR3nt: TGTGCCAGCAGTTTAGGGGGGGGGACCACCGGGGAGCTGTTTTTT

abundance: few
d_gene: NA
j_gene: TRBJ2-7
v_gene: TRBV7-8
CDR3aa: CASSPYSGEYEQYF
CDR3nt: TGTGCCAGCAGCCCTTACTCGGGGGAATACGAGCAGTACTTC

abundance: few
d_gene: NA
j_gene: TRBJ2-3
v_gene: TRBV6-2/TRBV6-3
CDR3aa: CASNKDNTDTQYF
CDR3nt: TGTGCCAGCAATAAAGACAACACAGATACGCAGTATTTT

abundance: NA
d_gene: NA
j_gene: TRBJ2-7
v_gene: TRBV4-3
CDR3aa: CASSQDRAGAYSYEQYF
CDR3nt: TGCGCCAGCAGCCAAGATCGGGCAGGCGCCTACTCCTACGAGCAGTACTTC

abundance: NA
d_gene: TRBD2
j_gene: TRBJ2-5
v_gene: TRBV20-1
CDR3aa: CSARDLAGGRGETQYF
CDR3nt: TGCAGTGCTAGAGATCTAGCGGGGGGGCGCGGGGAGACCCAGTACTTC

abundance: NA
d_gene: NA
j_gene: TRBJ2-1
v_gene: TRBV19
CDR3aa: CASSGYGTYNEQFF
CDR3nt: TGTGCCAGTTCAGGGTACGGAACCTACAATGAGCAGTTCTTC

abundance: NA
d_gene: NA
j_gene: TRBJ1-2
v_gene: TRBV6-6
CDR3aa: CASRRERGSYTF
CDR3nt: TGTGCCAGCAGGCGAGAGCGAGGGAGCTACACCTTC

abundance: few
d_gene: NA
j_gene: TRBJ2-7
v_gene: TRBV4-3
CDR3aa: CASSQSREGSEQYF
CDR3nt: TGCGCCAGCAGCCAATCTAGGGAAGGTAGCGAGCAGTACTTC

abundance: NA
d_gene: NA
j_gene: TRBJ2-3
v_gene: TRBV13
CDR3aa: CASSARQGTDTQYF
CDR3nt: TGTGCCAGCAGCGCCCGACAGGGCACAGATACGCAGTATTTT

abundance: many
d_gene: NA
j_gene: TRBJ2-5
v_gene: TRBV12-3/TRBV12-4
CDR3aa: CASSRGLETQYF
CDR3nt: TGTGCCAGCAGTAGGGGGTTAGAGACCCAGTACTTC

abundance: few
d_gene: TRBD2
j_gene: TRBJ2-1
v_gene: TRBV7-9
CDR3aa: CASSLGTSGIEQFF
CDR3nt: TGTGCCAGCAGCTTAGGGACTAGCGGGATTGAGCAGTTCTTC

abundance: many
d_gene: NA
j_gene: TRBJ2-7
v_gene: TRBV7-3
CDR3aa: CASSLPGLATEFYEQYF
CDR3nt: TGTGCCAGCAGCTTACCGGGCCTAGCGACCGAATTCTACGAGCAGTACTTC

abundance: NA
d_gene: NA
j_gene: TRBJ2-3
v_gene: TRBV6-5
CDR3aa: CASSYRFTQGTDTQYF
CDR3nt: TGTGCCAGCAGTTACCGTTTTACCCAGGGAACAGATACGCAGTATTTT

abundance: many
d_gene: NA
j_gene: TRBJ1-1
v_gene: TRBV12-3/TRBV12-4
CDR3aa: CASSRTTRSNTEAFF
CDR3nt: TGTGCCAGCAGTCGAACGACTCGGTCGAACACTGAAGCTTTCTTT